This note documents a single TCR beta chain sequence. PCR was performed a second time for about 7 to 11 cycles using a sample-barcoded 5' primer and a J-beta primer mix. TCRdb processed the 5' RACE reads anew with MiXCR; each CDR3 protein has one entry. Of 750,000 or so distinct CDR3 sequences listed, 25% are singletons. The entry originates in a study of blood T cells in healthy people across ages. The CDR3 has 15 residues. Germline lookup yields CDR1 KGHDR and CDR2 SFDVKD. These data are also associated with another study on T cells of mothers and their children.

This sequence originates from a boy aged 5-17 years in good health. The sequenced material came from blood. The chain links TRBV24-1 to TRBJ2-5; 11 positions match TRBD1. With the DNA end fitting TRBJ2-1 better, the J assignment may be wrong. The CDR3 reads CATRPGTGGVGEQFF. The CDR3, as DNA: TGTGCCACCAGACCCGGGACAGGGGGTGTTGGTGAGCAGTTCTTC.